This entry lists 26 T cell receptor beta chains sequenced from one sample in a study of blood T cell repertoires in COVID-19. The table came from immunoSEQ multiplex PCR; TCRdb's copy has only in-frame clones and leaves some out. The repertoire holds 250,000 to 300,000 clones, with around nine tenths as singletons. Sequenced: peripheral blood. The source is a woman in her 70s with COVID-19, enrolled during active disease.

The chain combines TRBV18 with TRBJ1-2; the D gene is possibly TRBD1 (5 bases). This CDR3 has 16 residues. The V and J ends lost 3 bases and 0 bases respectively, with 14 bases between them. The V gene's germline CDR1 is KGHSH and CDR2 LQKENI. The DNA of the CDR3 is TGTGCCAGCTCACCGCTTCCGACAGATTCTAACTATGGCTACACCTTC. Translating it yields CASSPLPTDSNYGYTF.

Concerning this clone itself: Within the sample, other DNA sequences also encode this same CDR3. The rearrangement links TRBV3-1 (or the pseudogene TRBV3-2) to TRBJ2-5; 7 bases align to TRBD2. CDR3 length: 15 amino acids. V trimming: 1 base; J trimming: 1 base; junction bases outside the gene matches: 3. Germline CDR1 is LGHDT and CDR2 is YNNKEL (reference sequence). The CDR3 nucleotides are TGTGCCAGCAGCCAAGTGGGGGGGGGCCAAGAGACCCAGTACTTC. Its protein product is CASSQVGGGQETQYF.

The chain's CDR3 is CASSQGISGGSSYEQYF. CDR3 sequence (DNA): TGCGCCAGCAGCCAAGGTATAAGCGGGGGGTCCTCCTACGAGCAGTACTTC. The genes are TRBV4-3 and TRBJ2-7; 9 nucleotides match TRBD2. CDR1 is LGHNA, CDR2 YSLEER, per germline. The CDR3 is made up of 17 amino acids. V lost 1 base, J lost 0 bases, and 7 bases stayed unmatched.

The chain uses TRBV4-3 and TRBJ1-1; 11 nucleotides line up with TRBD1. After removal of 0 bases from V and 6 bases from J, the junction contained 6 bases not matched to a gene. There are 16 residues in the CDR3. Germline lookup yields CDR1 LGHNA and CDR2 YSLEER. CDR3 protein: CASSQDGDRGISEAFF. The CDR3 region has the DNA TGCGCCAGCAGCCAAGATGGGGACAGGGGGATATCTGAAGCTTTCTTT.

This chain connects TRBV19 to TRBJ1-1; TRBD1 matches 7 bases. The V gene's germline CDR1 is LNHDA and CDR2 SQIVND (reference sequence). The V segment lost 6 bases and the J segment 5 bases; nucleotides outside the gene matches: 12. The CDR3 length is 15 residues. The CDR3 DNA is TGTGCCAGTAGAACCGGCGGAGGGGGCGGAACTGAAGCTTTCTTT. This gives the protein CASRTGGGGGTEAFF.

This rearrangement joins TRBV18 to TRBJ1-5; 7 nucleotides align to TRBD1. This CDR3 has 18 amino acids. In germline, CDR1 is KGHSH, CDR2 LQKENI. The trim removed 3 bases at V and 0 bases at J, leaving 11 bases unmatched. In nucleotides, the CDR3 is TGTGCCAGCTCACCTCGACAGGGATTGGGCTTTAGCAATCAGCCCCAGCATTTT. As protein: CASSPRQGLGFSNQPQHF. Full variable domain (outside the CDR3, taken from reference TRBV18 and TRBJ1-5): NAGVMQNPRHLVRRRGQEARLRCSPMKGHSHVYWYRQLPEEGLKFMVYLQKENIIDESGMPKERFSAEFPKEGPSILRIQQVVRGDSAAYFCASSPRQGLGFSNQPQHFGDGTRLSIL.

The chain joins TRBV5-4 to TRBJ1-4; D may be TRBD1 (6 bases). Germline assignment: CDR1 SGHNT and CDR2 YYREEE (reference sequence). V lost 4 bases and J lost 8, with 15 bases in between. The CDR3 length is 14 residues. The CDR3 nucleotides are TGTGCCAGCAGCCGGGAGGGGGGCCGGGAAAAACTGTTTTTT. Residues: CASSREGGREKLFF.

CDR3 sequence (DNA): TGTGCCAGCAGCTTAGCAGGGACAGGGTTAAAGACCCAGTACTTC. The encoded protein is CASSLAGTGLKTQYF. The chain uses TRBV7-9 and TRBJ2-5; 9 positions match TRBD1. The CDR3 consists of 15 residues. The V and J ends lost 0 bases and 6 bases, in that order; junction bases with no gene match: 5. Looked up from germline, CDR1 is SEHNR and CDR2 is FQNEAQ (reference sequence).

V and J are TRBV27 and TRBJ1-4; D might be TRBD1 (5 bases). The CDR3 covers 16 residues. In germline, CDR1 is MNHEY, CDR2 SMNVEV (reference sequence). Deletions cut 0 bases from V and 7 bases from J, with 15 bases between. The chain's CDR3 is CASSLSSAGKGEKLFF. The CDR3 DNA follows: TGTGCCAGCAGTTTATCATCGGCAGGGAAAGGTGAAAAACTGTTTTTT.

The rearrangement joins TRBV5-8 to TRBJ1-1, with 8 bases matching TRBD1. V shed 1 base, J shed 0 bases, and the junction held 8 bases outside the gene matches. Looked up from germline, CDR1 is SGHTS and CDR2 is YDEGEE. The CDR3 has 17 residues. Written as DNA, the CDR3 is TGTGCCAGCAGCTTGAACAGGGGGTGGTTTATGAACACTGAAGCTTTCTTT. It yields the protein CASSLNRGWFMNTEAFF.

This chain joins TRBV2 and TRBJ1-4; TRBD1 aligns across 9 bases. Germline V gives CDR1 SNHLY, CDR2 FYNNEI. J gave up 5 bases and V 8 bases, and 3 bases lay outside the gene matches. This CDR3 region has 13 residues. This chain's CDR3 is CASSGTGNEKLFF. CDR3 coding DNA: TGTGCCAGCTCCGGGACAGGGAATGAAAAACTGTTTTTT.

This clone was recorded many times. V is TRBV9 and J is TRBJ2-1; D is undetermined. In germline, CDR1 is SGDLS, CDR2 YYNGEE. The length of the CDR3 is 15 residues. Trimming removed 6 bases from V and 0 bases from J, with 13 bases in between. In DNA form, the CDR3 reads TGTGCCAGCACCCTAACAGTGGGCTCCTACAATGAGCAGTTCTTC. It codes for CASTLTVGSYNEQFF.

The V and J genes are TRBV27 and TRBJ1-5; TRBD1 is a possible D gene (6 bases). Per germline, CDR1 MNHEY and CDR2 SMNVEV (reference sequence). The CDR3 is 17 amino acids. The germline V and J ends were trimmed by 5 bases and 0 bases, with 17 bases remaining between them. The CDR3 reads CASSPLRTVNSNQPQHF. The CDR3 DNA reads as TGTGCCAGCAGTCCCCTCCGGACAGTTAATAGCAATCAGCCCCAGCATTTT.

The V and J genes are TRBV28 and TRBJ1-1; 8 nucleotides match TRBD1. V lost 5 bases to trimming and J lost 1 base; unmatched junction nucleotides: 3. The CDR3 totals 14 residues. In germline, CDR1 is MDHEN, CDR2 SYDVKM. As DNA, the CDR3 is TGTGCCAGCAGTACCAGGGGGCCGAACACTGAAGCTTTCTTT. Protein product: CASSTRGPNTEAFF.

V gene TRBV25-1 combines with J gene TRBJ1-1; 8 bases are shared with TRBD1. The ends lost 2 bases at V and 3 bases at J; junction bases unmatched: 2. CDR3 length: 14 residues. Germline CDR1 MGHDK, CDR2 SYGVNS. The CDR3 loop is CASSEQGAYTEAFF. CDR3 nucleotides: TGTGCCAGCAGTGAACAGGGGGCGTACACTGAAGCTTTCTTT.

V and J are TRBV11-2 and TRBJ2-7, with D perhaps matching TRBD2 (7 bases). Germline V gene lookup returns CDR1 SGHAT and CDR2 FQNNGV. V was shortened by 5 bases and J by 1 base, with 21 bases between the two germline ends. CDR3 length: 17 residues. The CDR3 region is CASSPRTAGGLSYEQYF. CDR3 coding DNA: TGTGCCAGCAGCCCCCGCACTGCCGGGGGGCTTTCCTACGAGCAGTACTTC. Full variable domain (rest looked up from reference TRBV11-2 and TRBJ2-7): EAGVAQSPRYKIIEKRQSVAFWCNPISGHATLYWYQQILGQGPKLLIQFQNNGVVDDSQLPKDRFSAERLKGVDSTLKIQPAKLEDSAVYLCASSPRTAGGLSYEQYFGPGTRLTVT.

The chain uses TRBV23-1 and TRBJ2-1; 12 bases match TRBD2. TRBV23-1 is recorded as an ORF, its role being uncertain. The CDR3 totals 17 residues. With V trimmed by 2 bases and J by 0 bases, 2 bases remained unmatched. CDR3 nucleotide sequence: TGCGCCAGCAGTCAACTAGCGGGGGGGAGCTCCTACAATGAGCAGTTCTTC. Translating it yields CASSQLAGGSSYNEQFF.

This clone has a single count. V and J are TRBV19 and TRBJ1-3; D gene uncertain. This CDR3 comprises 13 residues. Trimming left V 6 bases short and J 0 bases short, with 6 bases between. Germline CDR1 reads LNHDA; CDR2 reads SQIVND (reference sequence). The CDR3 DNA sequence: TGTGCCAGTAGCACAAACTCTGGAAACACCATATATTTT. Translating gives CASSTNSGNTIYF.

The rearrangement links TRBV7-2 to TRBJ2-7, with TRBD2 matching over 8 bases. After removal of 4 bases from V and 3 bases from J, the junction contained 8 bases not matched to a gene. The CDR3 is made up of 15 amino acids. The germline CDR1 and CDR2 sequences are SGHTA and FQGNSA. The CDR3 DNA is TGTGCCAGCAGCTCCCCGGGGGGGACCTACTACGAGCAGTACTTC. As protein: CASSSPGGTYYEQYF.

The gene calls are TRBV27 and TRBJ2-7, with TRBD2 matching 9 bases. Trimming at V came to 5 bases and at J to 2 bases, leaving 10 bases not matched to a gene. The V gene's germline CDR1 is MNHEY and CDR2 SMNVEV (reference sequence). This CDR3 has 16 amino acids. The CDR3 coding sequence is TGTGCCAGCAGTCCACGTCTAGGCGGGGGGGCCTACGAGCAGTACTTC. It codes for CASSPRLGGGAYEQYF.

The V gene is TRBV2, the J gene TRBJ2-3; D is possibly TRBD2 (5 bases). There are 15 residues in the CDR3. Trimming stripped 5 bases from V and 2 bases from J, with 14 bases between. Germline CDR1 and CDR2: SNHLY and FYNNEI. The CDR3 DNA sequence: TGTGCCAGCAGTATGGAGGACTCTCCCACAGATACGCAGTATTTT. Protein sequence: CASSMEDSPTDTQYF.

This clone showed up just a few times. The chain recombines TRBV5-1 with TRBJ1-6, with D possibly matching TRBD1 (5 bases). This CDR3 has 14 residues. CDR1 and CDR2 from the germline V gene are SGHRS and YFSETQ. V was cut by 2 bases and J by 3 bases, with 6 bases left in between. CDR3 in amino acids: CASSFDSYNSPLHF. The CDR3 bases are TGCGCCAGCAGCTTCGACAGCTATAATTCACCCCTCCACTTT.

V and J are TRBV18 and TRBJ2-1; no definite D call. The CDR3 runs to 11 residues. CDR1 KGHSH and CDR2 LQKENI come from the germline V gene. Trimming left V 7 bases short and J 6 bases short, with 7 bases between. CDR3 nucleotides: TGTGCCAGCTTGAGTTCCAATGAGCAGTTCTTC. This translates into CASLSSNEQFF.

The chain's CDR3 is CASSSQINSPLHF. CDR3 coding DNA: TGTGCCAGTAGTAGTCAGATTAATTCACCCCTCCACTTT. V gene TRBV19 combines with J gene TRBJ1-6; no clear D. Trimming took 4 bases from V and 6 from J, leaving 7 bases between them. CDR3 size: 13 residues. CDR1 and CDR2 from the germline V gene are LNHDA and SQIVND (reference sequence).

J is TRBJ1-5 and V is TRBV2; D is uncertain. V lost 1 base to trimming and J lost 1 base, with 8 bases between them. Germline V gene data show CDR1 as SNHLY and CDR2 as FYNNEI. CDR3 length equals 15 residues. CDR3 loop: CASSEEPGSNQPQHF. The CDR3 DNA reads TGTGCCAGCAGTGAAGAACCGGGGAGCAATCAGCCCCAGCATTTT.

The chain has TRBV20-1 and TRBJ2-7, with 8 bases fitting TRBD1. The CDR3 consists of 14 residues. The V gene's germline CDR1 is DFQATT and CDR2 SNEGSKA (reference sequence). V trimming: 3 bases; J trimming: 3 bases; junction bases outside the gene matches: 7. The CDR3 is CSASKTGALYEQYF. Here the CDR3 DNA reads TGCAGTGCTAGTAAGACAGGGGCCCTCTACGAGCAGTACTTC.